This T cell receptor (beta chain) is drawn from a study of blood T cell repertoires in COVID-19. Generated by immunoSEQ multiplex PCR, the TCRdb table keeps only in-frame clones and is missing some. The sample has a few hundred thousand clones, roughly 89% seen once. Material for sequencing was peripheral blood. The receptor was isolated from a man aged 25 to 40 with acute or convalescent COVID-19.

The CDR3: CAGQEAYEQYF. Here the CDR3 DNA reads TGTGCCGGACAGGAGGCCTACGAGCAGTACTTC. V usage is TRBV30 and J usage is TRBJ2-7, with TRBD1 matching over 7 bases. V gave up 8 bases and J gave up 2 bases; unmatched junction bases: 3. This CDR3 has 11 residues. CDR1 is GTSNPN and CDR2 is SVGIG in the germline V gene (reference sequence).